One and the same sample provided the 22 T cell receptor beta chains below, sequenced in a study of siplizumab effects on memory and regulatory T cells (dated by TCRdb to about 2019). Library construction relied on the immunoSEQ multiplex PCR assay. In its TCRdb copy, this immuneACCESS table keeps in-frame sequences only and misses some clones. Where compared with another copy, unresolved V genes explain less than half of these, and the others have no known cause. Recorded for this sample are 80,000 to 130,000 clones; roughly nine tenths of them occurred a single time. The ten most abundant clones make up around 0.73% of the sample. Sequencing was done on a sample of Tregs sorted from blood. These receptors all come from a human donor in good health.

The chain uses TRBV7-4 and TRBJ2-5; D unclear. The J call may be faulty, since TRBJ2-7 better matches the DNA end. Germline CDR1 and CDR2: SGHVT and SQSDAQ. The CDR3 runs 12 residues. The CDR3, as DNA: TGTGCCAGCAGCTTAAGTACCCACGAGCAGTACTTC. This translates into CASSLSTHEQYF.

The chain joins TRBV5-1 to TRBJ1-2; unclear D gene. Germline values: CDR1 SGHRS, CDR2 YFSETQ. The V end was cut by 4 bases, the J end by 0 bases, with 7 bases between. The CDR3 loop spans 13 amino acids. In DNA form, the CDR3 reads TGCGCCAGCAGCCCAGGTCCTAACTATGGCTACACCTTC. It is translated as CASSPGPNYGYTF.

Remarks on this clone: An end of the junction does not agree with germline; a read error may underlie this. V gene TRBV7-7 combines with J gene TRBJ2-5, with TRBD1 matching 10 bases. This CDR3 has 15 amino acids. Germline-derived CDR1 and CDR2 are SSHAT and FNYEAQ (reference sequence). CDR3: CASSAADRGLETQYF. As DNA, the CDR3 is TGTGCTAGCAGCGCCGCCGACAGGGGGCTGGAGACCCAGTACTTC. Using reference TRBV7-7 and TRBJ2-5 for the parts outside the CDR3, the full variable domain is GAGVSQSPRYKVTKRGQDVTLRCDPISSHATLYWYQQALGQGPEFLTYFNYEAQPDKSGLPSDRFSAERPEGSISTLTIQRTEQRDSAMYRCASSAADRGLETQYFGPGTRLLVL.

The chain has TRBV21-1 and TRBJ2-7; TRBD2 was called by the table and not checked on the DNA. TRBV21-1 is a known pseudogene. There are 18 residues in the CDR3. The CDR3, as DNA: TGTGCCAGCACCTCCTCTGGGAGGGCTGAGGTACAACTCTACGAGCAGTACTTC. This gives the protein CASTSSGRAEVQLYEQYF.

This sequence joins TRBV5-6 and TRBJ2-5; 9 nucleotides agree with TRBD2. There are 15 residues in the CDR3. V shed 4 bases, J shed 2 bases, and the junction held 6 bases outside the gene matches. The germline gives CDR1 SGHDT, CDR2 YYEEEE. In DNA form, the CDR3 reads TGTGCCAGCAGCCTGCGGGGGGGAGGGCAAGAGACCCAGTACTTC. The encoded protein is CASSLRGGGQETQYF.

The rearrangement links TRBV7-3 to TRBJ2-1, with 11 positions matching TRBD1. Germline assignment: CDR1 SGHTA and CDR2 FQGTGA. The CDR3 covers 14 residues. V was clipped by 2 bases and J by 7 bases; unmatched bases: 1. The CDR3: CASSLGDRGNEQFF. CDR3 coding DNA: TGTGCCAGCAGCTTAGGGGACAGGGGGAATGAGCAGTTCTTC.

This chain joins TRBV7-9 and TRBJ1-4; D is uncertain. Germline CDR1 is SEHNR and CDR2 is FQNEAQ (reference sequence). V was cut by 1 base and J by 8 bases, with 11 bases left in between. The CDR3 has 14 amino acids. CDR3 residues: CASSLGVAGEKLFF. CDR3 bases: TGTGCCAGCAGCTTAGGTGTGGCTGGGGAAAAACTGTTTTTT.

This clone was seen once. The junction departs from the called germline gene at one end, perhaps through a read error. This chain connects TRBV5-1 to TRBJ2-3; a weak D match, TRBD2 (6 bases). Germline V lookup: CDR1 SGHRS, CDR2 YFSETQ. The CDR3 totals 15 residues. CDR3 residues: CASSGGTLATDTLYF. DNA of the CDR3: TGCGCCAGCAGCGGCGGGACTTTAGCCACAGATACGCTGTATTTT.

The chain combines TRBV27 with TRBJ1-2; tentative D call: TRBD1 (6 bases). Per the germline V gene, CDR1 is MNHEY and CDR2 is SMNVEV (reference sequence). Deletions cut 5 bases from V and 4 bases from J, with 8 bases between. The CDR3 sequence is 12 residues long. DNA of the CDR3: TGTGCCAGCAGTACGACAGGCTATGGCTACACCTTC. It encodes CASSTTGYGYTF.

This chain links TRBV10-3 with TRBJ2-2; 9 positions match TRBD2. CDR1 is ENHRY, CDR2 SYGVKD, per germline. V lost 4 bases, J lost 7 bases, and 10 bases stayed unmatched. This CDR3 contains 16 residues. CDR3 residues: CAISGREGPRNGELFF. DNA of the CDR3: TGTGCCATCAGTGGGCGGGAGGGCCCCAGGAACGGGGAGCTGTTTTTT.

The V call is TRBV7-9, the J call TRBJ2-2; D is unclear. The CDR3 totals 14 residues. CDR1 and CDR2 from the germline V gene are SEHNR and FQNEAQ (reference sequence). Trimming left V 9 bases short and J 0 bases short, with 11 bases between. The CDR3 nucleotides are TGTGCCAGTCAGGAAGCAGCGAACACCGGGGAGCTGTTTTTT. It translates to CASQEAANTGELFF.

This clone appeared a single time. The rearrangement joins TRBV7-3 to TRBJ2-1; 11 bases match TRBD1. Germline V gene lookup returns CDR1 SGHTA and CDR2 FQGTGA. V dropped 5 bases and J dropped 2; count of bases not matched to a gene: 2. The CDR3 sequence is 15 residues long. The CDR3 DNA reads as TGTGCCAGCAGCGCGGGACAGGGGGCCTACAATGAGCAGTTCTTC. Amino acid sequence: CASSAGQGAYNEQFF. Filled out from reference TRBV7-3 and TRBJ2-1, the complete variable domain reads GAGVSQTPSNKVTEKGKYVELRCDPISGHTALYWYRQSLGQGPEFLIYFQGTGAADDSGLPNDRFFAVRPEGSVSTLKIQRTERGDSAVYLCASSAGQGAYNEQFFGPGTRLTVL.

The gene calls are TRBV6-1 and TRBJ1-1; D is undetermined. V was pared by 7 bases and J by 6 bases, with 6 bases between. The CDR3 extends over 10 amino acids. Germline V CDR1 and CDR2: MNHNS, SASEGT. The CDR3 sequence: CASISAEAFF. The DNA of the CDR3 is TGTGCCAGCATAAGCGCTGAAGCTTTCTTT.

This chain joins TRBV6-4 and TRBJ1-2, with TRBD1 as a possible D gene (5 bases). The CDR3 length is 11 residues. Germline V CDR1 and CDR2: MRHNA, SNTAGT. The V end was cut by 10 bases, the J end by 8 bases, with 14 bases between. The CDR3 DNA sequence: TGTGCCATCCCTTGCGGGGCCGGCTACACCTTC. Translating gives CAIPCGAGYTF.

The V call is TRBV25-1, the J call TRBJ2-4, with D perhaps TRBD1 or TRBD2 (6 bases each). The V gene's germline CDR1 is MGHDK and CDR2 SYGVNS. The CDR3 has 16 residues. V lost 0 bases and J 3 bases, leaving 12 bases between the germline ends. CDR3 sequence (DNA): TGTGCCAGCAGTGAATACCGGGGGCTAGGCAAAAACATTCAGTACTTC. Encoded protein: CASSEYRGLGKNIQYF. The variable domain in full, with the rest retrieved from reference TRBV25-1 and TRBJ2-4, is EADIYQTPRYLVIGTGKKITLECSQTMGHDKMYWYQQDPGMELHLIHYSYGVNSTEKGDLSSESTVSRIRTEHFPLTLESARPSHTSQYLCASSEYRGLGKNIQYFGAGTRLSVL.

The chain recombines TRBV7-9 with TRBJ2-1; 11 positions match TRBD2. J lost 0 bases, V lost 1 base, and 8 bases had no gene match. The CDR3 has 19 amino acids. CDR1 SEHNR and CDR2 FQNEAQ come from the germline V gene (reference sequence). The CDR3 nucleotides read TGTGCCAGCAGCTTAGAGTCTAGCGGGAGGTTGAGCTCCTACAATGAGCAGTTCTTC. Translated, it gives CASSLESSGRLSSYNEQFF.

This chain links TRBV20-1 with TRBJ1-2; TRBD1 matches at 8 bases. CDR1 and CDR2 from the germline V gene are DFQATT and SNEGSKA (reference sequence). The CDR3 covers 11 residues. With V trimmed by 1 base and J by 12 bases, 4 bases remained unmatched. The CDR3 sequence: CSARGQGFHTF. In DNA, the CDR3 is TGCAGTGCTAGAGGACAGGGGTTCCACACCTTC.

The J gene is TRBJ2-5, the V gene TRBV5-8; 9 nucleotides align to TRBD1. Germline-derived CDR1 and CDR2 are SGHTS and YDEGEE. CDR3 length: 14 residues. Losses at the gene ends were 2 bases for V and 5 bases for J; bases not matched to a gene: 4. The CDR3 loop reads CASSFTGGGETQYF. For the CDR3, the DNA is TGTGCCAGCAGCTTTACAGGGGGCGGCGAGACCCAGTACTTC.

V and J are TRBV7-8 and TRBJ2-1; 8 bases are a match to TRBD2. Trimming removed 1 base from V and 9 bases from J; junction bases left unmatched: 5. The CDR3 is 14 residues long. The V gene's germline CDR1 is SGHVS and CDR2 FQNEAQ. CDR3 amino acids: CASSLEGLVSEQFF. The CDR3 DNA is TGTGCCAGCAGCTTAGAGGGACTAGTCAGTGAGCAGTTCTTC.

V is TRBV7-6 and J is TRBJ1-4; TRBD1 matches 9 bases. V dropped 1 base and J dropped 8; count of bases not matched to a gene: 5. The CDR3 is made up of 15 amino acids. Germline values: CDR1 SGHVS, CDR2 FNYEAQ. CDR3 residues: CASSLGTGEREKLFF. The CDR3 DNA reads as TGTGCCAGCAGCTTAGGGACAGGGGAGCGCGAAAAACTGTTTTTT.

This clone was picked up a small number of times. The V call is TRBV30, the J call TRBJ1-5; possible D gene TRBD1, 5 bases. The CDR3 spans 14 residues. Per germline, CDR1 GTSNPN and CDR2 SVGIG (reference sequence). V was pared by 0 bases and J by 5 bases, with 11 bases between. CDR3 sequence (DNA): TGTGCCTGGAGTGTATGGGGGATGGATCAGCCCCAGCATTTT. Translating gives CAWSVWGMDQPQHF.

The V and J genes are TRBV28 and TRBJ2-1; the match to TRBD1 covers 8 bases. The germline gives CDR1 MDHEN, CDR2 SYDVKM. J lost 6 bases, V lost 6 bases, and 1 base had no gene match. The CDR3 loop spans 12 amino acids. The CDR3 region is CASRTGANEQFF. In DNA form, the CDR3 reads TGTGCCAGCAGGACAGGGGCCAATGAGCAGTTCTTC.